This T cell receptor (beta chain) originates from a study of T-cell memory formation after mild COVID-19 (dated by TCRdb to 2020 to 2023). Regarding the research as a whole: TCR sequence clusters from the two donors were largely donor specific. In two donors, T-cell clones that expanded and contracted after mild COVID-19 were tracked by sequencing TCRalpha and TCRbeta repertoires over time. The cohort comprised two young, previously healthy adult volunteers, one female and one male.

This clonotype was seen once. The antigen this receptor binds is unknown. No per-base quality is available; no much larger clone lies one base away. Single-read evidence is weak. The CDR3 runs 15 amino acids, cysteine and phenylalanine included. Only the CDR3 DNA is retained, 45 bases long and in frame from the first base. The germline V gene provides CDR1 MDHEN and CDR2 SYDVKM. After removal of 8 bases from V and 3 bases from J, the junction retains 10 bases not matched to a gene. PBMCs were isolated by Ficoll-Paque density gradient centrifugation. Broader findings and caveats from the paper: The detection of some responding clones in pre-infection memory suggests that pre-existing cross-reactive memory T cells joined the SARS-CoV-2 response. Contracting CD4+ clones turned up mainly in the CM and EM memory subsets, whereas EMRA was where CD8+ clones were enriched. Clones that contracted from day 15 to 85 showed balanced CD4/CD8 phenotypes, whereas a second wave of clones that expanded from day 15 to 37 leaned towards CD4+. The study included only a couple of mild cases, and larger cohorts that include severe cases with pre-infection samples were judged to be necessary. Whether the second-wave clones peaking on day 37 were SARS-CoV-2 specific was not confirmed.

The sequencer listed for this sample is Illumina NovaSeq 6000. TCRalpha and TCRbeta cDNA libraries were constructed by 5'RACE with constant-segment primers, with sample barcodes and unique molecular identifiers being introduced. RNA was extracted from every sample with Trizol reagent. Libraries were amplified in two PCR steps, with a second sample barcode and Illumina TruSeq adapters added in the second step. Sequencing of the libraries was done on an Illumina NovaSeq, producing 2 x 150 bp paired-end reads. Regarding the original processing steps: Reads were demultiplexed and collapsed into UMI-guided consensus sequences with migec v1.2.7. Using mixcr v2.1.11, the UMI consensuses were aligned to TRA and TRB V and J templates and assembled into clonotypes. A clonotype was counted as expanded or contracted only when both edgeR and NoisET called the clonotype significant, with the noise models trained on biological replicates. For edgeR calls, a false discovery rate-adjusted p below 0.01 and a log2 fold-change threshold of 1 were applied. As an exploratory analysis of dynamics, PCA with hierarchical clustering was applied to max-normalized trajectories of the 1000 most abundant clonotypes. Each responding clone was given a CD4 or CD8 phenotype based on the CD4+ and CD8+ repertoires, which had been sequenced separately. TCRdb took the public reads, trimmed them with fastp at Q25, ran MiXCR for clone calling and kept in-frame beta chains. Each record represents a unique CDR3 protein, reported with the most common genes and DNA among its rows. The V and J calls shown here were made by TCRdb, not taken from the authors' results. For this sample the table gives fewer than 700,000 distinct CDR3 sequences, of which over 15% were detected only once. The ten largest clonotypes hold about 12% of the sample.

The clonotype comes from an adult woman who had mild COVID-19 (a few samples of this study predate the infection). The sample titles of this study are shuffled in the database, so cell type and time point are left out; the donor was told from shared clones. Recombination linked TRBV28 to TRBJ2-7, with TRBD2 matching 10 junction bases. The sequenced sample consisted of PBMCs or a T cell subset sorted from them (not recorded which). The DNA is as follows: TGTGCCAGCTTGCCCGGGCTAGCGGGAGTCTACGAGCAGTACTTC. This sequence encodes CASLPGLAGVYEQYF.